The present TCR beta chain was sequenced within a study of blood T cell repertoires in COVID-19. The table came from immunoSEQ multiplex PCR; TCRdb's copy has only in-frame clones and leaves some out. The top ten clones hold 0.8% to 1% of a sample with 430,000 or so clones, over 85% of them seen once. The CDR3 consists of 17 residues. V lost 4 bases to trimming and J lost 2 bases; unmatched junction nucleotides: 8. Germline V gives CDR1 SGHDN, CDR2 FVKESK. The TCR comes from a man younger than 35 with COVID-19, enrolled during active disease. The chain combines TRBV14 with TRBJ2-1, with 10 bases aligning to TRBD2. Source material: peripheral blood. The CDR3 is CASSPSLLAGAYNEQFF. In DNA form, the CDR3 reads TGTGCCAGCAGCCCCAGCCTGCTAGCGGGAGCCTACAATGAGCAGTTCTTC.